Below are 8 T cell receptor beta chains sequenced from a single sample in a study of control samples from healthy donors and cancer patients. Produced via immunoSEQ multiplex PCR; TCRdb's table is partial and in-frame only. The table lists under 150,000 clones, around 89% of them singletons. Material: blood. The receptor source for this set is a woman in her sixties or seventies in good health.

The rearrangement joins TRBV13 to TRBJ2-1; the D gene is possibly TRBD2 (7 bases). The V end was cut by 9 bases, the J end by 8 bases, with 17 bases between. The germline gives CDR1 PRHDT, CDR2 FYEKMQ (reference sequence). This CDR3 spans 13 amino acids. This CDR3 reads CASTGGLDDEQFF. CDR3 bases: TGTGCCAGTACCGGGGGGCTTGATGATGAGCAGTTCTTC.

The V and J genes are TRBV3-1 (or the pseudogene TRBV3-2) and TRBJ2-1; TRBD2 aligns across 11 bases. V lost 4 bases and J lost 4; bases outside the gene matches: 3. Germline V lookup: CDR1 LGHDT, CDR2 YNNKEL (reference sequence). The CDR3 is 15 residues long. CDR3 coding DNA: TGTGCCAGCAGCCTGGGACTAGCGGCTTACAATGAGCAGTTCTTC. Translating it yields CASSLGLAAYNEQFF.

The genes are TRBV9 and TRBJ2-6; D is unresolved. CDR1 is SGDLS, CDR2 YYNGEE, per germline. This CDR3 is built from 17 residues. V lost 1 base, J lost 0 bases, and 11 bases lay in between. The DNA of the CDR3 is TGTGCCAGCAGCGTATTAGAGTTGTACTCTGGGGCCAACGTCCTGACTTTC. Its translation: CASSVLELYSGANVLTF. Full variable domain (missing parts from reference TRBV9 and TRBJ2-6): DSGVTQTPKHLITATGQRVTLRCSPRSGDLSVYWYQQSLDQGLQFLIQYYNGEERAKGNILERFSAQQFPDLHSELNLSSLELGDSALYFCASSVLELYSGANVLTFGAGSRLTVL.

J is TRBJ2-3 and V is TRBV10-2; D possibly uses TRBD1 or TRBD2 (6 bases each). The germline V gene has CDR1 WSHSY and CDR2 SAAADI. CDR3 length: 13 residues. V gave up 6 bases and J gave up 4 bases, with 11 bases separating them. The CDR3 region is CASRGGSPDTQYF. CDR3 sequence (DNA): TGCGCCAGCAGGGGGGGCTCCCCAGATACGCAGTATTTT.

The J gene is TRBJ2-5, the V gene TRBV5-5, with 8 bases that match TRBD1. Germline V gene lookup returns CDR1 SGHKS and CDR2 YYEKEE (reference sequence). V trimming: 3 bases; J trimming: 5 bases; junction bases outside the gene matches: 12. The CDR3 contains 16 residues. CDR3 sequence (DNA): TGTGCCAGCAGCTGGGGGCGGCAGGGGGCTGGGGAGACCCAGTACTTC. Its translation: CASSWGRQGAGETQYF.

In its sample, this clone was seen once. CDR3 DNA sequence: TGCGCCAGCACCCCCCGGGGACAGGGGTCGGATACGCAGTATTTT. Residues: CASTPRGQGSDTQYF. The chain has TRBV5-1 and TRBJ2-3; 10 bases fit TRBD1. The trim removed 6 bases at V and 6 bases at J, leaving 10 bases unmatched. The CDR3 is 15 amino acids. Germline V gene sequence: CDR1 SGHRS, CDR2 YFSETQ.

This CDR3 reads CASGRTGWGEQYF. CDR3 DNA sequence: TGTGCCAGCGGTCGGACAGGGTGGGGCGAGCAGTACTTC. V and J are TRBV6-5 and TRBJ2-7, with 8 bases that match TRBD1. Germline CDR1 reads MNHEY; CDR2 reads SVGAGI. V shed 8 bases and J 6 bases; nucleotides not matched to a gene: 9. The CDR3 is 13 amino acids.

V gene TRBV19 combines with J gene TRBJ1-1; 8 nucleotides line up with TRBD1. Trimming took 6 bases from V and 1 from J; bases not matched to a gene: 7. The length of the CDR3 is 15 residues. Germline V lookup: CDR1 LNHDA, CDR2 SQIVND (reference sequence). The CDR3 is CASSRLDRANTEAFF. The CDR3 DNA is TGTGCCAGTAGCAGATTGGACAGGGCGAACACTGAAGCTTTCTTT.